The 24 T cell receptor beta chains below come from one sample, sequenced in a study of response to subunit inactivated influenza vaccine. MiXCR, applied by TCRdb to the RT-PCR reads, yields one record per CDR3 protein. This table holds hundreds of thousands of distinct CDR3 sequences, about 8% found once. The source material was PBMCs from blood, sampled 23 to 25 months after vaccination. Every receptor here comes from a man aged 45 to 75 who received an inactivated influenza vaccine.

This clonotype was seen repeatedly, ten times or more. The chain joins TRBV7-2 to TRBJ2-7; 12 bases line up with TRBD1. The V gene's germline CDR1 is SGHTA and CDR2 FQGNSA. Germline trimming cut 6 bases from V and 5 bases from J; bases unmatched to any gene: 8. The CDR3 spans 15 residues. This CDR3 is CASRNPGQGAHEQYF. DNA for the CDR3: TGTGCCAGCAGAAACCCGGGACAGGGGGCACACGAGCAGTACTTC.

This chain connects TRBV9 to TRBJ2-7; D gene unclear. The germline gives CDR1 SGDLS, CDR2 YYNGEE. Trimming removed 0 bases at V and 1 base at J, with 8 bases between. The CDR3 is made up of 14 amino acids. CDR3 amino acids: CASSVGPNSYEQYF. CDR3 in DNA: TGTGCCAGCAGCGTAGGGCCGAATTCCTACGAGCAGTACTTC.

Ten or more counts support this clonotype. The V and J genes are TRBV10-3 and TRBJ2-4; tentative D call: TRBD1 (6 bases). This CDR3 comprises 17 residues. Trimming pared 3 bases from V and 0 bases from J, leaving 15 bases between. CDR1 and CDR2 from the germline V gene are ENHRY and SYGVKD. The CDR3 loop is CAISDSRGLAAKNIQYF. The DNA for the CDR3 is TGTGCCATCAGTGATTCCAGGGGCTTAGCAGCCAAAAACATTCAGTACTTC.

Only a few counts were recorded for this clonotype. V usage is TRBV7-8 and J usage is TRBJ2-1; D not resolved. Trimming left V 5 bases short and J 9 bases short, with 8 bases between. The CDR3 contains 11 residues. Germline assignment: CDR1 SGHVS and CDR2 FQNEAQ. The CDR3 DNA sequence: TGTGCCAGCAGCCGTTTCGGTGAGCAGTTCTTC. The encoded protein is CASSRFGEQFF.

As for this clonotype: Mismatch with germline at one junction end may stem from a read error. The rearrangement joins TRBV20-1 to TRBJ2-3; the D gene is possibly TRBD2 (6 bases). The germline V gene has CDR1 DFQATT and CDR2 SNEGSKA (reference sequence). The length of the CDR3 is 14 residues. In nucleotides, the CDR3 is TGCTGTGCAAGTAGCGGAGCTGACACAGATACGCAGTATTTT. Amino acid sequence: CCASSGADTDTQYF.

The CDR3: CSVLQGLEAFF. The CDR3 DNA follows: TGCAGCGTACTACAGGGACTTGAAGCTTTCTTT. The chain couples TRBV29-1 to TRBJ1-1; the D gene is possibly TRBD1 (6 bases). V lost 6 bases and J 7 bases, leaving 12 bases between the germline ends. The CDR3 is made up of 11 amino acids. Germline V gene sequence: CDR1 SQVTM, CDR2 ANQGSEA.

This clonotype was observed many times. The chain couples TRBV12-3 or TRBV12-4 to TRBJ2-7; D is uncertain. This CDR3 has 13 residues. V lost 3 bases and J lost 4, with 10 bases in between. This chain's CDR3 is CASSFWVGYEQYF. In DNA, the CDR3 is TGTGCCAGCAGTTTTTGGGTTGGGTACGAGCAGTACTTC.

This clonotype was seen many times. V gene TRBV25-1 combines with J gene TRBJ2-7; D unclear. Trimming shortened V by 5 bases and J by 4 bases, and 12 bases separated the two germline ends. Germline V CDR1 and CDR2: MGHDK, SYGVNS. CDR3 size: 13 residues. The CDR3 loop is CASSPPIDYEQYF. The CDR3 DNA reads TGTGCCAGCAGTCCTCCGATAGATTACGAGCAGTACTTC.

This clonotype was counted a few times. The CDR3 loop reads CASTPAGLAKNIQYF. In DNA form, the CDR3 reads TGTGCCAGCACGCCCGCAGGTCTAGCCAAAAACATTCAGTACTTC. The chain carries TRBV4-2 and TRBJ2-4; D gene ambiguous. Germline CDR1 LGHNA, CDR2 YNFKEQ. This CDR3 has 15 residues. V lost 7 bases to trimming and J lost 0 bases, with 13 bases between them.

The chain uses TRBV19 and TRBJ2-1, with D tentatively TRBD1 or TRBD2 (6 bases each). Looked up from germline, CDR1 is LNHDA and CDR2 is SQIVND (reference sequence). The V and J ends lost 2 bases and 3 bases respectively, with 11 bases between them. The CDR3 sequence is 15 residues long. CDR3 nucleotides: TGTGCCAGTAGTATACCGGGGGCAGGCTACAATGAGCAGTTCTTC. It yields the protein CASSIPGAGYNEQFF.

In this sample, this clonotype turned up a few times. The chain recombines TRBV20-1 with TRBJ2-1; D unresolved. This CDR3 region has 15 residues. Trimming cost V 1 base and J 3 bases, with 13 bases left between them. The germline CDR1 and CDR2 sequences are DFQATT and SNEGSKA (reference sequence). CDR3 DNA: TGCAGTGCTAGAGCTCGCCAAGAGTACTACAATGAGCAGTTCTTC. This codes for CSARARQEYYNEQFF.

As to this clonotype: The junction departs from germline at one end; a sequencing error may be responsible. This chain uses TRBV5-6 with TRBJ1-1, with D unclear. This CDR3 has 12 amino acids. CDR1 and CDR2 from the germline V gene are SGHDT and YYEEEE. DNA for the CDR3: TGTGCCAGTAGCTTATACTACACTGAAGCTTTCTTT. Amino acids: CASSLYYTEAFF. The complete variable domain, with remaining parts taken from reference TRBV5-6 and TRBJ1-1, reads DAGVTQSPTHLIKTRGQQVTLRCSPKSGHDTVSWYQQALGQGPQFIFQYYEEEERQRGNFPDRFSGHQFPNYSSELNVNALLLGDSALYLCASSLYYTEAFFGQGTRLTVV.

The chain couples TRBV4-2 to TRBJ1-5; 8 bases are shared with TRBD1. Germline V gives CDR1 LGHNA, CDR2 YNFKEQ. This CDR3 comprises 17 residues. J gave up 2 bases and V 3 bases, and 9 bases lay outside the gene matches. CDR3 coding DNA: TGTGCCAGCAGCCAGAGACAGGGGACTGGTGGCAATCAGCCCCAGCATTTT. Encoded protein: CASSQRQGTGGNQPQHF.

This rearrangement joins TRBV28 to TRBJ2-1; the D gene could be TRBD1 or TRBD2 (7 bases each). The CDR3 extends over 14 amino acids. From germline, CDR1 is MDHEN and CDR2 SYDVKM. V lost 7 bases to trimming and J lost 7 bases, with 17 bases between them. CDR3 bases: TGTGCCAGCACCCTGGGGAGGGGGCGAAATGAGCAGTTCTTC. This codes for CASTLGRGRNEQFF.

This clonotype was counted ten times or more. This chain links TRBV7-8 with TRBJ2-7, with D possibly matching TRBD1 (6 bases). Germline assignment: CDR1 SGHVS and CDR2 FQNEAQ. V was trimmed by 6 bases and J by 0 bases, leaving 9 bases between them. The CDR3 is 13 amino acids. The CDR3 region has the DNA TGTGCCAGCAGGGGACACTTCTCCTACGAGCAGTACTTC. Translation gives CASRGHFSYEQYF.

The chain uses TRBV20-1 and TRBJ2-3; D remains ambiguous. Germline-derived CDR1 and CDR2 are DFQATT and SNEGSKA (reference sequence). The CDR3 runs to 12 residues. V lost 3 bases and J 6 bases, leaving 10 bases between the germline ends. DNA for the CDR3: TGCAGTGCTAGCCGCGAATGGGATACGCAGTATTTT. This translates into CSASREWDTQYF.

This clonotype has just a few counts. The chain couples TRBV12-3 or TRBV12-4 to TRBJ2-5; 10 bases match TRBD2. CDR3 length: 13 residues. Trimming took 6 bases from V and 7 from J; bases not matched to a gene: 5. This CDR3 reads CASRLAGAGTQYF. As DNA, the CDR3 is TGTGCCAGCAGGCTAGCGGGAGCGGGGACCCAGTACTTC.

This clonotype was seen ten or more times. The chain recombines TRBV7-8 with TRBJ2-3; 15 bases align to TRBD2. After removal of 5 bases from V and 6 bases from J, the junction contained 6 bases not matched to a gene. Germline loops: CDR1 SGHVS, CDR2 FQNEAQ. The CDR3 runs 16 residues. This CDR3 is CASSMGLAGGTDTQYF. Written as DNA, the CDR3 is TGTGCCAGCAGCATGGGACTAGCGGGGGGTACGGATACGCAGTATTTT.

This clonotype was observed many times. J is TRBJ2-2 and V is TRBV5-1, with 10 bases matching TRBD1. Losses at the gene ends were 4 bases for V and 3 bases for J; bases not matched to a gene: 3. The CDR3 extends over 15 amino acids. Germline CDR1 SGHRS, CDR2 YFSETQ. Here the CDR3 DNA reads TGCGCCAGCAGCGTGACAGGGGGCTACACCGGGGAGCTGTTTTTT. Its protein is CASSVTGGYTGELFF. Drawing the rest from reference TRBV5-1 and TRBJ2-2, the complete variable domain is KAGVTQTPRYLIKTRGQQVTLSCSPISGHRSVSWYQQTPGQGLQFLFEYFSETQRNKGNFPGRFSGRQFSNSRSEMNVSTLELGDSALYLCASSVTGGYTGELFFGEGSRLTVL.

The gene calls are TRBV6-1 and TRBJ1-5; 9 bases agree with TRBD1. The CDR3 contains 15 residues. Germline values: CDR1 MNHNS, CDR2 SASEGT. J gave up 2 bases and V 5 bases, and 4 bases lay outside the gene matches. This chain's CDR3 is CASSTGQGGNQPQHF. CDR3 nucleotide sequence: TGTGCCAGCAGTACGGGACAGGGTGGCAATCAGCCCCAGCATTTT.

The rearrangement links TRBV28 to TRBJ1-2; D is unclear. The V gene's germline CDR1 is MDHEN and CDR2 SYDVKM. The CDR3 sequence is 13 residues long. Deletions cut 5 bases from V and 4 bases from J, with 11 bases between. The CDR3 loop is CASSPPVIYGYTF. The DNA of the CDR3 is TGTGCCAGCAGTCCCCCGGTCATCTATGGCTACACCTTC.

Worth noting for this clonotype: An end of the junction does not agree with germline; a read error may underlie this. This chain joins TRBV27 and TRBJ1-2; maybe TRBD1 (6 bases). The CDR3 sequence is 16 residues long. Germline-derived CDR1 and CDR2 are MNHEY and SMNVEV (reference sequence). CDR3 sequence reads: CASSLWTALGDYGYIF. CDR3 DNA: TGTGCCAGCAGTCTGTGGACAGCCCTGGGGGACTATGGCTACATCTTC.

J is TRBJ2-3 and V is TRBV12-3 or TRBV12-4, with 13 bases that match TRBD2. This CDR3 is built from 16 residues. The V gene end was trimmed by 7 bases and the J gene end by 4 bases; junction bases not matched to a gene: 8. The CDR3 DNA reads TGTGCCAGCAACCTACTAGCGGGGGGGCCTGCAGATACGCAGTATTTT. This codes for CASNLLAGGPADTQYF.

Many counts were recorded for this clonotype. This chain links TRBV6-1 with TRBJ2-3, with a possible D match to TRBD1 (5 bases). V gave up 4 bases and J gave up 0 bases, with 14 bases separating them. Per germline, CDR1 MNHNS and CDR2 SASEGT. CDR3 length: 16 residues. CDR3 coding DNA: TGTGCCAGCAGTGGCCAGGGATGGGGAAGCACAGATACGCAGTATTTT. It translates to CASSGQGWGSTDTQYF.